This TCR beta chain was recorded in a study of cytomegalovirus exposure and HLA in healthy donors. Findings and limits, study-wide: Reportedly, cytomegalovirus status was diagnosed with high sensitivity and specificity. There were a few CMV-associated chains whose specificity for CMV antigens was confirmed in vitro.

CDR1 MDHEN and CDR2 SYDVKM come from the germline V gene. Trimming cost V 4 bases and J 2 bases; bases outside gene matches: 10. This CDR3 is 16 amino acids long. Only in-frame clones appear in the TCRdb table, and some are missing; sequencing was by immunoSEQ multiplex PCR. Here the sample spans about 190,000 clones, 86% being singletons. About this clone itself: The target antigen is unknown.

This chain connects TRBV28 to TRBJ2-7; 8 nucleotides align to TRBD1. Sequencing input: PBMCs. This receptor was taken from a woman aged 18-29 years in good health and CMV-seronegative. The CDR3 sequence: CASSSFRDRITYEQYF. The CDR3 coding sequence is TGTGCCAGCAGTTCCTTCCGGGACAGGATCACCTACGAGCAGTACTTC.